The 29 T cell receptor beta chains below all came from one sample that was sequenced in a study of shared clonotypes between healthy human individuals. Using immunoSEQ multiplex PCR, the repertoire was profiled, and TCRdb retains in-frame clones only, with some absent. The table includes approximately 590,000 clones, around 95% detected once. Naive CD8 populations comprised CD45RO-negative cells positively selected for CCR7, excluding terminally differentiated effector memory CD45RA+ cells. Sequencing was carried out using naive CD8+ T cells sorted from blood. Every receptor here comes from a woman between 25 and 40 years old in good health.

V gene TRBV4-1 combines with J gene TRBJ2-7; maybe TRBD2 (6 bases). Trimming cost V 3 bases and J 0 bases, with 15 bases left between them. Germline V gene lookup returns CDR1 MGHRA and CDR2 YSYEKL. The CDR3 has 16 amino acids. This CDR3 is CASSHQAAGSSYEQYF. Written as DNA, the CDR3 is TGCGCCAGCAGCCACCAGGCTGCGGGGAGCTCCTACGAGCAGTACTTC.

For the CDR3, the DNA is TGTGCCACCCTAGCGGGAGGCTCCTACGAGCAGTACTTC. It specifies CATLAGGSYEQYF. The chain employs TRBV6-1 and TRBJ2-7; 11 bases agree with TRBD2. This CDR3 contains 13 residues. CDR1 and CDR2 (germline): MNHNS, SASEGT. V shed 10 bases, J shed 0 bases, and the junction held 2 bases outside the gene matches.

The genes are TRBV6-1 and TRBJ1-3; 8 bases line up with TRBD1. CDR1 and CDR2 from the germline V gene are MNHNS and SASEGT. The CDR3 runs 15 residues. Losses at the gene ends were 8 bases for V and 0 bases for J; bases not matched to a gene: 6. In DNA, the CDR3 is TGTGCCAGCCCCGGGACAGGAAGCTCTGGAAACACCATATATTTT. Its protein is CASPGTGSSGNTIYF.

This chain connects TRBV11-3 to TRBJ2-5; 7 nucleotides agree with TRBD2. The J call may be in error: the DNA end matches TRBJ2-7 better. CDR1 is SGHNT and CDR2 is YENEEA in the germline V gene. The CDR3 runs 15 residues. CDR3 bases: TGTGCCAGCAGCTCAACCGCTAGCGGAACCTACGAGCAGTACTTC. Its translation: CASSSTASGTYEQYF.

This clone has more than one count but fewer than ten. The chain employs TRBV2 and TRBJ1-1; the D is unclear. Germline lookup yields CDR1 SNHLY and CDR2 FYNNEI. The CDR3 extends over 11 amino acids. The V end lost 7 bases, the J end lost 1 base, and 4 bases lay between the germline ends. The CDR3 DNA reads as TGTGCCAGCATGGAGAACACTGAAGCTTTCTTT. It specifies CASMENTEAFF.

This clone appeared a single time. The rearrangement links TRBV18 to TRBJ2-4; no clear D gene. Germline CDR1 KGHSH, CDR2 LQKENI. Trimming stripped 3 bases from V and 0 bases from J, with 15 bases between. This CDR3 comprises 17 residues. The CDR3 nucleotides read TGTGCCAGCTCACCCGCGGAGTGGTCCTTAGCCAAAAACATTCAGTACTTC. As protein: CASSPAEWSLAKNIQYF.

CDR3: CASSRGQGSNYNEQFF. For the CDR3, the DNA is TGTGCCAGTAGTAGAGGACAGGGTAGTAACTACAATGAGCAGTTCTTC. The gene calls are TRBV19 and TRBJ2-1; 8 positions agree with TRBD1. With 4 bases clipped from V and 3 bases from J, the junction kept 8 bases outside the gene matches. This CDR3 is 16 amino acids long. The V gene's germline CDR1 is LNHDA and CDR2 SQIVND (reference sequence).

The rearrangement joins TRBV6-1 to TRBJ2-7; D not resolved. The germline CDR1 and CDR2 sequences are MNHNS and SASEGT. The CDR3 contains 12 residues. V lost 8 bases and J 2 bases, leaving 10 bases between the germline ends. In DNA, the CDR3 is TGTGCCAGCGGACCTCTTACCTACGAGCAGTACTTC. Amino acids: CASGPLTYEQYF.

In its sample, this clone was seen once. The J gene is TRBJ2-1, the V gene TRBV7-3, with 7 bases that match TRBD2. The CDR3 is made up of 18 amino acids. Germline V CDR1 and CDR2: SGHTA, FQGTGA. Trimming at V came to 4 bases and at J to 0 bases, leaving 12 bases not matched to a gene. The CDR3 loop is CASSSRGLAEVSYNEQFF. In DNA, the CDR3 is TGTGCCAGCAGCTCCCGAGGGCTAGCGGAGGTCTCCTACAATGAGCAGTTCTTC.

The chain couples TRBV7-6 to TRBJ2-7, with 14 positions matching TRBD2. J lost 6 bases, V lost 2 bases, and 6 bases had no gene match. CDR1 is SGHVS, CDR2 FNYEAQ, per germline. The CDR3 sequence is 16 residues long. CDR3 DNA: TGTGCCAGCAGCTTATCGGGACTAGCGGGAGAGGGCGAGCAGTACTTC. It encodes CASSLSGLAGEGEQYF. The whole variable domain, remainder taken from reference TRBV7-6 and TRBJ2-7, is GAGVSQSPRYKVTKRGQDVALRCDPISGHVSLYWYRQALGQGPEFLTYFNYEAQQDKSGLPNDRFSAERPEGSISTLTIQRTEQRDSAMYRCASSLSGLAGEGEQYFGPGTRLTVT.

The chain has TRBV15 and TRBJ2-1, with TRBD2 as a possible D gene (5 bases). Trimming removed 4 bases at V and 8 bases at J, with 15 bases between. The CDR3 extends over 14 amino acids. CDR1 LNHNV and CDR2 YYDKDF come from the germline V gene (reference sequence). Here the CDR3 DNA reads TGTGCCACCAGCACCAGAACTAGTACCCATGAGCAGTTCTTC. Translation: CATSTRTSTHEQFF.

This chain uses TRBV2 with TRBJ2-5, with 7 bases matching TRBD2. TRBJ2-7 explains the end of the DNA better; the J call may be wrong. The CDR3 runs to 14 residues. CDR1 is SNHLY and CDR2 is FYNNEI in the germline V gene. CDR3 nucleotides: TGTGCCAGCAGTGAAGCGGGAGGGCCTCTCGAGCAGTACTTC. Amino acid sequence: CASSEAGGPLEQYF.

This clone was counted between two and nine times. J is TRBJ1-2 and V is TRBV7-9; D call uncertain. V lost 1 base and J 8 bases, leaving 11 bases between the germline ends. Per the germline V gene, CDR1 is SEHNR and CDR2 is FQNEAQ (reference sequence). There are 13 residues in the CDR3. The DNA of the CDR3 is TGTGCCAGCAGCTTAGTAGGGTCGTGGGGCTACACCTTC. It codes for CASSLVGSWGYTF.

The chain couples TRBV20-1 to TRBJ1-5, with D unclear. There are 11 residues in the CDR3. CDR1 and CDR2 from the germline V gene are DFQATT and SNEGSKA (reference sequence). V lost 6 bases and J 7 bases, leaving 10 bases between the germline ends. The DNA of the CDR3 is TGCAGTGCGGCCGTAGGACAGCCCCAGCATTTT. Residues: CSAAVGQPQHF.

The rearrangement uses TRBV15 and TRBJ2-6; D may correspond to TRBD1 or TRBD2 (5 bases each). The CDR3 is 18 amino acids. Trimming stripped 3 bases from V and 0 bases from J, with 15 bases between. Germline V CDR1 and CDR2: LNHNV, YYDKDF (reference sequence). This chain's CDR3 is CATSSYKSGSSGANVLTF. The CDR3 bases are TGTGCCACCAGCAGTTATAAATCAGGGAGCTCTGGGGCCAACGTCCTGACTTTC.

The J gene is TRBJ2-5, the V gene TRBV28; D is possibly TRBD1 or TRBD2 (5 bases each). Germline-derived CDR1 and CDR2 are MDHEN and SYDVKM. The V end lost 5 bases, the J end lost 4 bases, and 14 bases lay between the germline ends. The CDR3 contains 14 residues. The CDR3 loop is CASSMQGVIETQYF. The CDR3 nucleotides are TGTGCCAGCAGTATGCAGGGAGTAATAGAGACCCAGTACTTC.

A note on this clone: At the DNA level, this CDR3 is encoded by other sequences in the same sample as well. V gene TRBV5-6 combines with J gene TRBJ2-7, with D hard to call. The CDR3 has 13 residues. Trimming stripped 0 bases from V and 2 bases from J, with 6 bases between. CDR1 is SGHDT, CDR2 YYEEEE, per germline. The CDR3 region is CASSLGTTYEQYF. In nucleotides, the CDR3 is TGTGCCAGCAGCTTGGGCACGACCTACGAGCAGTACTTC.

In this sample, this clone turned up once. The chain has TRBV29-1 and TRBJ1-2; tentatively, D is TRBD1 (5 bases). V gave up 1 base and J gave up 4 bases, with 13 bases separating them. The germline gives CDR1 SQVTM, CDR2 ANQGSEA. The CDR3 spans 14 residues. The CDR3, as DNA: TGCAGCGTTGAAGGTCCCACGAGGGGCTATGGCTACACCTTC. Amino acids: CSVEGPTRGYGYTF.

CDR3: CSGLATDTQYF. CDR3 nucleotide sequence: TGCAGCGGACTAGCGACCGATACGCAGTATTTT. The gene calls are TRBV29-1 and TRBJ2-3, with 8 bases identical to TRBD2. Germline loops: CDR1 SQVTM, CDR2 ANQGSEA. V lost 7 bases and J lost 6; bases outside the gene matches: 3. The CDR3 loop spans 11 amino acids.

V usage is TRBV2 and J usage is TRBJ2-7; TRBD2 might be the D (5 bases). The CDR3 is 14 residues long. V lost 1 base to trimming and J lost 6 bases, with 13 bases between them. Germline lookup yields CDR1 SNHLY and CDR2 FYNNEI. The CDR3 DNA follows: TGTGCCAGCAGTGAAGGGGCTAGCCCCTCCGAGCAGTACTTC. Protein sequence: CASSEGASPSEQYF.

CDR3 sequence (DNA): TGTGCCTGGAGTCCTACTCTAACGGTAACTGAAGCTTTCTTT. Its translation is CAWSPTLTVTEAFF. The chain has TRBV30 and TRBJ1-1; no clear D gene. Germline CDR1 GTSNPN, CDR2 SVGIG (reference sequence). The CDR3 runs to 14 residues. V gave up 2 bases and J gave up 5 bases, with 15 bases separating them.

This sequence joins TRBV27 and TRBJ2-7; the D gene is possibly TRBD2 (5 bases). CDR3 length: 15 amino acids. V lost 0 bases to trimming and J lost 4 bases, with 13 bases between them. In germline, CDR1 is MNHEY, CDR2 SMNVEV (reference sequence). The chain's CDR3 is CASSLSEVARYEQYF. The DNA of the CDR3 is TGTGCCAGCAGTTTATCAGAGGTAGCGAGGTACGAGCAGTACTTC.

This rearrangement joins TRBV5-6 to TRBJ2-3; no clear D gene. This CDR3 comprises 13 residues. V lost 2 bases to trimming and J lost 0 bases, with 4 bases between them. CDR1 and CDR2 (germline): SGHDT, YYEEEE. CDR3 sequence reads: CASSFGSTDTQYF. CDR3 in DNA: TGTGCCAGCAGCTTTGGTAGCACAGATACGCAGTATTTT. Full variable domain (missing parts from reference TRBV5-6 and TRBJ2-3): DAGVTQSPTHLIKTRGQQVTLRCSPKSGHDTVSWYQQALGQGPQFIFQYYEEEERQRGNFPDRFSGHQFPNYSSELNVNALLLGDSALYLCASSFGSTDTQYFGPGTRLTVL.

The rearrangement uses TRBV9 and TRBJ2-3; TRBD2 might be the D (5 bases). The germline CDR1 and CDR2 sequences are SGDLS and YYNGEE. CDR3 length: 14 residues. V gave up 5 bases and J gave up 2 bases, with 12 bases separating them. CDR3 residues: CASSESGYTDTQYF. CDR3 coding DNA: TGTGCCAGCAGTGAAAGCGGTTACACAGATACGCAGTATTTT.

The V call is TRBV5-4, the J call TRBJ2-7, with D unclear. Germline CDR1 is SGHNT and CDR2 is YYREEE (reference sequence). The CDR3 has 14 amino acids. V was shortened by 0 bases and J by 2 bases, with 9 bases between the two germline ends. In nucleotides, the CDR3 is TGTGCCAGCAGCTTGGGGGCTTTAACCTACGAGCAGTACTTC. Its translation is CASSLGALTYEQYF.

In DNA, the CDR3 is TGTGCCAGCAGCCCCGGGACAGAGATCAACTATGGCTACACCTTC. It yields the protein CASSPGTEINYGYTF. This chain uses TRBV7-6 with TRBJ1-2; 7 bases line up with TRBD1. This CDR3 has 15 amino acids. V lost 5 bases, J lost 2 bases, and 8 bases stayed unmatched. Germline V gene data show CDR1 as SGHVS and CDR2 as FNYEAQ.

The chain combines TRBV27 with TRBJ1-1, with a possible D match to TRBD1 (6 bases). Germline V gives CDR1 MNHEY, CDR2 SMNVEV (reference sequence). Deletions cut 8 bases from V and 8 bases from J, with 15 bases between. The CDR3 covers 12 residues. CDR3 sequence (DNA): TGTGCCAGCTCTAAATTGGGGGCAGAAGCTTTCTTT. It is translated as CASSKLGAEAFF.

The count of this clone is one. This rearrangement joins TRBV12-2 to TRBJ2-1. TRBV12-2 is classified as a pseudogene. This CDR3 is 17 amino acids long. The CDR3 here is CASRARVGPVSYNEQFF. The DNA of the CDR3 is TGTGCAAGTCGCGCAAGGGTGGGTCCCGTATCCTACAATGAGCAGTTCTTC.

The chain carries TRBV4-1 and TRBJ2-1; 9 bases are a match to TRBD2. V was pared by 4 bases and J by 0 bases, with 10 bases of the junction left unmatched. The CDR3 extends over 18 amino acids. Germline-derived CDR1 and CDR2 are MGHRA and YSYEKL. Here the CDR3 DNA reads TGCGCCAGCAGCCCCCCCCGCGGGAGGGTTAGCTCCTACAATGAGCAGTTCTTC. Its protein product is CASSPPRGRVSSYNEQFF.